One and the same sample provided the 27 T cell receptor beta chains below, sequenced in a study of blood T cell repertoires in COVID-19. Clones were sequenced by immunoSEQ multiplex PCR, and TCRdb holds only the in-frame ones, with some missing. This sample has 180,000 or so clones, with approximately 92% found just once. Sample: PBMCs or T cells enriched from blood (not recorded which). Receptor source: a middle-aged woman with acute COVID-19.

Comment on this clone: An end of the junction differs from the germline gene, which may be a read error. V and J are TRBV10-1 and TRBJ2-3, with TRBD2 matching over 7 bases. This CDR3 contains 13 residues. CDR1 and CDR2 from the germline V gene are WNHNN and SYGVQD (reference sequence). The CDR3 loop reads CASRTPVGLHRPF. As DNA, the CDR3 is TGCGCCAGCAGGACCCCGGTGGGACTACATCGGCCTTTT.

In this sample, this clone turned up once. The J gene is TRBJ2-1, the V gene TRBV20-1, with 10 positions matching TRBD2. Looked up from germline, CDR1 is DFQATT and CDR2 is SNEGSKA (reference sequence). The CDR3 totals 17 residues. Trimming removed 3 bases from V and 2 bases from J; junction bases left unmatched: 10. The DNA of the CDR3 is TGCAGTGCTAGTAGGAGCGGGAGGGTAAGTGCCTACAATGAGCAGTTCTTC. Amino acid sequence: CSASRSGRVSAYNEQFF.

This rearrangement joins TRBV28 to TRBJ1-1; D unclear. Germline V gene data show CDR1 as MDHEN and CDR2 as SYDVKM. Trimming stripped 6 bases from V and 1 base from J, with 3 bases between. This CDR3 contains 11 residues. CDR3 coding DNA: TGTGCCAGCAGACAGAACACTGAAGCTTTCTTT. Translation gives CASRQNTEAFF.

This chain joins TRBV11-2 and TRBJ2-4, with D perhaps matching TRBD2 (6 bases). Germline V lookup: CDR1 SGHAT, CDR2 FQNNGV. This CDR3 is built from 18 residues. V was pared by 5 bases and J by 2 bases, with 22 bases between. CDR3 protein: CASSPIQRATRTKNIQYF. The CDR3 DNA reads TGTGCCAGCAGCCCAATCCAGCGGGCGACGCGGACCAAAAACATTCAGTACTTC. The full variable domain, completed using reference TRBV11-2 and TRBJ2-4, is EAGVAQSPRYKIIEKRQSVAFWCNPISGHATLYWYQQILGQGPKLLIQFQNNGVVDDSQLPKDRFSAERLKGVDSTLKIQPAKLEDSAVYLCASSPIQRATRTKNIQYFGAGTRLSVL.

The rearrangement joins TRBV27 to TRBJ2-1, with a weak D call TRBD1 (6 bases). Germline V gene data show CDR1 as MNHEY and CDR2 as SMNVEV (reference sequence). V lost 5 bases, J lost 0 bases, and 11 bases lay in between. The CDR3 consists of 15 residues. CDR3 in amino acids: CASSLGQYSYNEQFF. The CDR3 DNA is TGTGCCAGCAGTCTCGGACAGTACTCCTACAATGAGCAGTTCTTC.

The chain's CDR3 is CASSEIGVREQFF. In DNA form, the CDR3 reads TGTGCCAGCAGTGAAATAGGGGTAAGGGAGCAGTTCTTC. The rearrangement links TRBV2 to TRBJ2-1, with D possibly TRBD1 on 5 matching bases. The CDR3 extends over 13 amino acids. Per the germline V gene, CDR1 is SNHLY and CDR2 is FYNNEI. Between the trimmed V and J ends, which lost 2 bases and 10 bases, there was a span of 12 bases.

The chain is built from TRBV5-1 and TRBJ2-6, with D possibly TRBD2 on 6 matching bases. From germline, CDR1 is SGHRS and CDR2 YFSETQ. There are 15 residues in the CDR3. The V and J ends lost 0 bases and 4 bases respectively, with 8 bases between them. CDR3 loop: CASSLDGRGANVLTF. CDR3 nucleotide sequence: TGCGCCAGCAGCTTGGATGGGAGGGGGGCCAACGTCCTGACTTTC.

The rearrangement uses TRBV7-3 and TRBJ2-3; D is possibly TRBD1 (6 bases). The V gene's germline CDR1 is SGHTA and CDR2 FQGTGA. Trimming removed 5 bases from V and 6 bases from J, with 15 bases in between. This CDR3 contains 14 residues. CDR3 in DNA: TGTGCCAGCAGCACCGGACAGCGCAGGGATACGCAGTATTTT. Translating gives CASSTGQRRDTQYF.

The DNA of the CDR3 is TGTGCCAGCAGCCAAGAAGCGACAGGACTAGCGGGGTTCACCGGGGAGCTGTTTTTT. Encoded protein: CASSQEATGLAGFTGELFF. The rearrangement uses TRBV3-1 (or the pseudogene TRBV3-2) and TRBJ2-2; TRBD2 matches 12 bases. After removal of 0 bases from V and 4 bases from J, the junction contained 9 bases not matched to a gene. The germline V gene has CDR1 LGHDT and CDR2 YNNKEL (reference sequence). The CDR3 loop spans 19 amino acids.

V and J are TRBV25-1 and TRBJ2-1, with D tentatively TRBD1 (7 bases). V was clipped by 3 bases and J by 10 bases, with 16 bases between them. The length of the CDR3 is 14 residues. Germline V CDR1 and CDR2: MGHDK, SYGVNS. The CDR3 loop is CASSERPGGKEQFF. CDR3 DNA sequence: TGTGCCAGCAGTGAGCGCCCAGGGGGGAAGGAGCAGTTCTTC.

There are a few counts of this clone. This chain connects TRBV4-1 to TRBJ2-7, with 8 nucleotides matching TRBD1. Germline CDR1 MGHRA, CDR2 YSYEKL. The CDR3 spans 15 residues. With V trimmed by 1 base and J by 4 bases, 6 bases remained unmatched. CDR3 coding DNA: TGCGCCAGCAGCCAAGGCATAGGGACAGGTTACGAGCAGTACTTC. Translated, it gives CASSQGIGTGYEQYF.

This sequence joins TRBV9 and TRBJ1-6, with D possibly TRBD1 on 5 matching bases. Germline V gene lookup returns CDR1 SGDLS and CDR2 YYNGEE. The CDR3 loop spans 14 amino acids. V lost 0 bases to trimming and J lost 6 bases, with 7 bases between them. The CDR3 reads CASSVGGGNSPLHF. The CDR3 DNA reads TGTGCCAGCAGCGTAGGGGGGGGTAATTCACCCCTCCACTTT.

The chain couples TRBV3-1 (or the pseudogene TRBV3-2) to TRBJ2-1; a possible D gene is TRBD1 (6 bases). The ends were cut back, 2 bases at V and 0 bases at J, with 8 bases in the middle. Germline values: CDR1 LGHDT, CDR2 YNNKEL (reference sequence). This CDR3 comprises 15 residues. The CDR3 sequence: CASSQKGVSYNEQFF. CDR3 DNA sequence: TGTGCCAGCAGCCAAAAGGGGGTCTCCTACAATGAGCAGTTCTTC.

This clone occurred once. This rearrangement joins TRBV5-1 to TRBJ2-3, with 7 bases matching TRBD1. Germline V gene data show CDR1 as SGHRS and CDR2 as YFSETQ. The CDR3 sequence is 15 residues long. V shed 4 bases, J shed 1 base, and the junction held 6 bases outside the gene matches. CDR3 loop: CASSPRQGGTDTQYF. Written as DNA, the CDR3 is TGCGCCAGCAGCCCGAGACAGGGCGGCACAGATACGCAGTATTTT.

The chain carries TRBV9 and TRBJ1-2, with TRBD1 as a possible D gene (6 bases). V gave up 3 bases and J gave up 1 base, with 13 bases separating them. The CDR3 totals 15 residues. The germline gives CDR1 SGDLS, CDR2 YYNGEE. In nucleotides, the CDR3 is TGTGCCAGCAGCGCCAGGTCAGGGGTTAACTATGGCTACACCTTC. Translating it yields CASSARSGVNYGYTF.

J is TRBJ1-2 and V is TRBV7-6; TRBD1 matches at 7 bases. The CDR3 is 17 amino acids. V was clipped by 2 bases and J by 3 bases; unmatched bases: 12. Germline assignment: CDR1 SGHVS and CDR2 FNYEAQ. The CDR3: CASSLRASTGSDYGYTF. CDR3 DNA sequence: TGTGCCAGCAGCTTAAGGGCTTCGACAGGGTCTGACTATGGCTACACCTTC.

A note on this clone: Different DNA sequences within this sample yield the same CDR3. This chain links TRBV7-2 with TRBJ1-2, with no clear D. The CDR3 consists of 13 residues. Germline CDR1 and CDR2: SGHTA and FQGNSA. V was clipped by 1 base and J by 3 bases, with 6 bases between them. The chain's CDR3 is CASSLGGDYGYTF. The CDR3 DNA follows: TGTGCCAGCAGCTTAGGGGGAGACTATGGCTACACCTTC.

The chain recombines TRBV7-2 with TRBJ2-3, with D possibly matching TRBD1 (5 bases). This CDR3 spans 11 amino acids. CDR1 is SGHTA and CDR2 is FQGNSA in the germline V gene. Trimming left V 6 bases short and J 10 bases short, with 11 bases between. The CDR3 coding sequence is TGTGCCAGCAGAGGCGTGGGGCCGCAGTATTTT. This translates into CASRGVGPQYF.

The chain is built from TRBV5-1 and TRBJ2-1; 7 positions match TRBD2. Germline CDR1 and CDR2: SGHRS and YFSETQ. V gave up 0 bases and J gave up 0 bases; unmatched junction bases: 0. This CDR3 has 15 amino acids. The CDR3 DNA is TGCGCCAGCAGCTTGGCTAGCGGCTCCTACAATGAGCAGTTCTTC. It specifies CASSLASGSYNEQFF.

The chain couples TRBV28 to TRBJ1-5; 7 nucleotides agree with TRBD1. CDR3 length: 16 amino acids. V lost 1 base and J lost 6; bases outside the gene matches: 9. CDR1 and CDR2 (germline): MDHEN, SYDVKM. CDR3 residues: CASSLFGRGKFQPQHF. CDR3 nucleotides: TGTGCCAGCAGTTTATTTGGCAGGGGGAAGTTTCAGCCCCAGCATTTT.

The chain is built from TRBV5-8 and TRBJ2-3; 8 bases agree with TRBD2. Germline-derived CDR1 and CDR2 are SGHTS and YDEGEE. J gave up 11 bases and V 0 bases, and 5 bases lay outside the gene matches. This CDR3 spans 13 amino acids. The CDR3 DNA reads TGTGCCAGCAGCTTGGGGCAGGGACTAGGGCAGTATTTT. Translation: CASSLGQGLGQYF.

The chain recombines TRBV25-1 with TRBJ2-5; D possibly corresponds to TRBD2 (7 bases). Trimming stripped 3 bases from V and 5 bases from J, with 13 bases between. The CDR3 sequence is 14 residues long. Germline CDR1 and CDR2: MGHDK and SYGVNS. The CDR3: CASSDGGLGETQYF. In DNA form, the CDR3 reads TGTGCCAGCAGTGACGGGGGGCTGGGGGAGACCCAGTACTTC.

The chain is built from TRBV5-4 and TRBJ2-6; 11 bases match TRBD2. Germline CDR1 SGHNT, CDR2 YYREEE (reference sequence). CDR3 length equals 18 residues. V shed 4 bases and J 0 bases; nucleotides not matched to a gene: 6. The CDR3 DNA reads TGTGCCAGCAGCGCGACTAGCGGGACAATCTCTGGGGCCAACGTCCTGACTTTC. Amino acid sequence: CASSATSGTISGANVLTF.

V is TRBV7-9 and J is TRBJ2-3; D unclear. V was clipped by 2 bases and J by 4 bases, with 7 bases between them. CDR3 length: 13 amino acids. Germline V gene lookup returns CDR1 SEHNR and CDR2 FQNEAQ (reference sequence). Written as DNA, the CDR3 is TGTGCCAGCAGCTTACCTCAGGCAGATACGCAGTATTTT. It translates to CASSLPQADTQYF.

The chain couples TRBV14 to TRBJ1-4; D unresolved. V was cut by 0 bases and J by 10 bases, with 9 bases left in between. The CDR3 has 13 amino acids. Germline lookup yields CDR1 SGHDN and CDR2 FVKESK. The DNA of the CDR3 is TGTGCCAGCAGCCAAGACGTCGGTAGAAAACTGTTTTTT. This translates into CASSQDVGRKLFF.

The V call is TRBV15, the J call TRBJ1-5; tentatively, D is TRBD1 (6 bases). The CDR3 runs to 15 residues. Trimming shortened V by 0 bases and J by 4 bases, and 10 bases separated the two germline ends. Germline V gene lookup returns CDR1 LNHNV and CDR2 YYDKDF (reference sequence). Written as DNA, the CDR3 is TGTGCCACCAGCAGAGATAGCCAGGGGAATCAGCCCCAGCATTTT. Its translation is CATSRDSQGNQPQHF.

There are a few counts of this clone. This sequence joins TRBV7-9 and TRBJ2-5; D is possibly TRBD2 (6 bases). Trimming cost V 5 bases and J 2 bases, with 18 bases left between them. In germline, CDR1 is SEHNR, CDR2 FQNEAQ (reference sequence). This CDR3 region has 16 residues. The DNA for the CDR3 is TGTGCCAGCAGCCAGACGGGCGGGACGAGACAAGAGACCCAGTACTTC. Its protein product is CASSQTGGTRQETQYF.